This T cell receptor beta chain derives from a study of early T cells in non-severe SARS-CoV-2 infection. Study as a whole: Bulk RNA from unsorted whole blood was sequenced; chains were unpaired. Study-wide findings and caveats: The VDJdb matching leaned toward anti-spike CD8 responses and overlooked private and CD4 specificities.

Each single cDNA molecule received a unique molecular identifier. TCRdb analysed the 5' RACE reads with MiXCR anew, one entry per CDR3 protein. This repertoire shows about 80,000 distinct CDR3 sequences, roughly 4.7% found once; its top ten account for around 7.8%. J lost 13 bases, V lost 2 bases, and 6 bases had no gene match. Germline CDR1 reads SEHNR; CDR2 reads FQNEAQ (reference sequence). This CDR3 is 12 amino acids long. Only a few counts were recorded for this clonotype. As yet, its antigen is unknown. The sample in question was whole blood, obtained at baseline. This receptor was obtained from an adult who was a healthcare worker with PCR-confirmed SARS-CoV-2 infection or an uninfected control (not recorded which). V and J are TRBV7-9 and TRBJ2-7; TRBD1 aligns across 9 bases. In nucleotides, the CDR3 is TGTGCCAGCAGCTTATTCGGGGACAGGGACTACTTC. Its protein product is CASSLFGDRDYF. Full variable domain (missing parts from reference TRBV7-9 and TRBJ2-7): DTGVSQNPRHKITKRGQNVTFRCDPISEHNRLYWYRQTLGQGPEFLTYFQNEAQLEKSRLLSDRFSAERPKGSFSTLEIQRTEQGDSAMYLCASSLFGDRDYFGPGTRLTVT.